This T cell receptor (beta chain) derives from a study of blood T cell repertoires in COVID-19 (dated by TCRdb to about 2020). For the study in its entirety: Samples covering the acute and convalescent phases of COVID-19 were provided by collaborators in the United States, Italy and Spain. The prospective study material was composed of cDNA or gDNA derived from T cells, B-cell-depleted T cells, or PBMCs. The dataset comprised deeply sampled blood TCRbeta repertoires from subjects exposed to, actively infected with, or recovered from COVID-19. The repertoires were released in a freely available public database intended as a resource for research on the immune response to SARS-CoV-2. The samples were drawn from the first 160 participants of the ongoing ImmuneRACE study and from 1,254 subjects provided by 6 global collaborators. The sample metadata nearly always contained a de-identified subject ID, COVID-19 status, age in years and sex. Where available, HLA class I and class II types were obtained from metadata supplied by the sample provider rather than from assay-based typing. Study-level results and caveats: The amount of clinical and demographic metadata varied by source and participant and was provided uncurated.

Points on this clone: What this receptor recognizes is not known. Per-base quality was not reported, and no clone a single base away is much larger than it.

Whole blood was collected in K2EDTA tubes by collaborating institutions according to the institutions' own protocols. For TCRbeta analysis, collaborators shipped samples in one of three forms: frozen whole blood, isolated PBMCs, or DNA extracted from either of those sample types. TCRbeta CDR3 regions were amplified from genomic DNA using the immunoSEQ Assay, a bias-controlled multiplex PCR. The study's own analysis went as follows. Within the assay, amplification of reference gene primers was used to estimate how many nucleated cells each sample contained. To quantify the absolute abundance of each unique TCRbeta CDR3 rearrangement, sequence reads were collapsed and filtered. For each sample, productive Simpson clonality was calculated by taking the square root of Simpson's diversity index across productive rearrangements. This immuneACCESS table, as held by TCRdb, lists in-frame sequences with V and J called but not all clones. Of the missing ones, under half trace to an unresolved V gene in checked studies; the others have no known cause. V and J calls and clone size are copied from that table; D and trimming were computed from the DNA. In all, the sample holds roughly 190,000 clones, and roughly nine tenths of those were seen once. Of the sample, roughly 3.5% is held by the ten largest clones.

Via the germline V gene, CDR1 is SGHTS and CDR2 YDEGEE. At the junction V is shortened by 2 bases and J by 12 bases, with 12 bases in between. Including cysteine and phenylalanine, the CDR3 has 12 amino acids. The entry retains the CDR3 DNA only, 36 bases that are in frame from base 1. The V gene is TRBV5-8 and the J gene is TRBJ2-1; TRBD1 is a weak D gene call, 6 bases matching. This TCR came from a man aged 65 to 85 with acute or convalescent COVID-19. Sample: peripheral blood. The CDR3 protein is CASSFSGQPQFF. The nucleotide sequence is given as TGTGCCAGCAGCTTTTCCGGACAGCCGCAGTTCTTC. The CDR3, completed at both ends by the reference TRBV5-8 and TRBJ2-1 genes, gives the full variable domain EAGVTQSPTHLIKTRGQQATLRCSPISGHTSVYWYQQALGLGLQFLLWYDEGEERNRGNFPPRFSGRQFPNYSSELNVNALELEDSALYLCASSFSGQPQFFGPGTRLTVL.